This TCR beta chain was captured by sequencing in a study of response to subunit inactivated influenza vaccine. TCRdb recomputed calls from the RT-PCR reads with MiXCR, one row per CDR3 protein. The sample has 500,000 to 550,000 distinct CDR3 sequences; less than 7.5% are singletons. In this sample, this clonotype turned up a few times. Its antigen is currently unknown. This CDR3 spans 9 amino acids. Overall study results and limits: Authors suggested each seasonal influenza vaccination recruits few new T cells.

The V and J genes are TRBV6-7 and TRBJ2-2; D might be TRBD2 (5 bases). TRBV6-7 has ORF status, its function being uncertain. The source material was PBMCs from blood, sampled roughly 24 months after vaccination. This clonotype originated in a man between 45 and 75 years old who received an inactivated influenza vaccine. The CDR3 DNA sequence: TGTGCACGGAGGGGGGAGCTGTTTTTT. It is translated as CARRGELFF.